This TCR beta chain stems from a study of beta chain features in type 1 diabetes. Study summary: Patient and healthy donor groups were alike in age, gender and cell yields.

Averaging approximately 0.11 L, one heparinised blood draw was given by each donor. Cell sorting via CD45RO/CCR7/CD25/CD127/CD95/CD27 was performed to obtain CD4+ naive, central memory, regulatory and stem cell-like memory cells. Looked up from germline, CDR1 is MGHDK and CDR2 is SYGVNS. The CDR3 has 13 amino acids. With V trimmed by 9 bases and J by 3 bases, 7 bases remained unmatched. Sequenced material consisted of expressed TCRB transcripts (all of the isolated RNA was reverse transcribed). An average of approximately 3.6 million reads was obtained for naive, central memory and regulatory T cell samples. The table came from immunoSEQ multiplex PCR; TCRdb's copy has only in-frame clones and leaves some out. The sample carries 970,000 or so clones, about a sixth recorded once.

The chain carries TRBV25-1 and TRBJ2-7; 8 positions agree with TRBD1. The clonotype was recovered from a woman aged 18-29 years in good health. The sample comprised naive CD4+ T cells from blood. CDR3 protein: CARRTGTYYEQYF. CDR3 bases: TGTGCCAGACGGACAGGGACATACTACGAGCAGTACTTC.